A selection of T cell receptor beta chains follows, all from one sample in a study of high-grade serous ovarian cancer treatment subgroups. Using immunoSEQ multiplex PCR, the repertoire was profiled, and TCRdb retains in-frame clones only, with some absent. Here the sample spans about 1,900 clones, 82% being singletons. The sequenced material came from tumor tissue. The receptors derive from a human donor with high-grade serous ovarian cancer. Each CDR3 is given with its conserved first and last residue. The D gene is left open where the match is weak. Expanded clones get a size class; other rows say once, few or many, or leave the size out.

V: TRBV7-9; D: -; J: TRBJ2-5; size: -; CDR3: CASSLVWGSQETQYF; DNA: TGTGCCAGCAGCTTAGTATGGGGCAGTCAAGAGACCCAGTACTTC
V: TRBV6-6; D: -; J: TRBJ1-1; size: -; CDR3: CASSYWGGDGEAFF; DNA: TGTGCCAGCAGTTACTGGGGGGGCGATGGTGAAGCTTTCTTT
V: TRBV5-4; D: -; J: TRBJ1-2; size: -; CDR3: CASSFRQASRYGYTF; DNA: TGTGCCAGCAGCTTTCGACAGGCCTCCCGGTATGGCTACACCTTC
V: TRBV30; D: -; J: TRBJ2-7; size: -; CDR3: CALNPRDISYEQYF; DNA: TGTGCCTTGAACCCCCGGGACATCTCCTACGAGCAGTACTTC
V: TRBV19; D: -; J: TRBJ2-5; size: -; CDR3: CASSIGPGKETQYF; DNA: TGTGCCAGTAGTATTGGGCCAGGGAAAGAGACCCAGTACTTC
V: TRBV18; D: -; J: TRBJ1-5; size: -; CDR3: CASSPPRGSGLNQPQHF; DNA: TGTGCCAGCTCACCACCGAGGGGCTCAGGACTAAATCAGCCCCAGCATTTT
V: TRBV5-1; D: TRBD1; J: TRBJ2-7; size: -; CDR3: CASSLEPGQGAYEQYF; DNA: TGCGCCAGCAGCTTGGAACCGGGACAGGGGGCCTACGAGCAGTACTTC
V: TRBV7-3; D: TRBD1; J: TRBJ2-3; size: once; CDR3: CASSFAGTGDTQYF; DNA: TGTGCCAGCAGCTTCGCCGGGACAGGGGATACGCAGTATTTT
V: TRBV11-3; D: -; J: TRBJ2-7; size: -; CDR3: CASSLGMTGSSYEQYF; DNA: TGTGCCAGCAGCTTAGGGATGACAGGTTCCTCCTACGAGCAGTACTTC
V: TRBV9; D: TRBD1; J: TRBJ2-2; size: once; CDR3: CASSVGGTGGMAGELFF; DNA: TGTGCCAGCAGCGTAGGGGGGACAGGGGGTATGGCCGGGGAGCTGTTTTTT
V: TRBV6-1; D: -; J: TRBJ1-1; size: -; CDR3: CASSAGTSTEAFF; DNA: TGTGCCAGCAGTGCCGGGACCAGCACTGAAGCTTTCTTT
V: TRBV10-3; D: -; J: TRBJ2-3; size: -; CDR3: CATRGTDTQYF; DNA: TGTGCCACCCGAGGCACAGATACGCAGTATTTT
V: TRBV6-6; D: -; J: TRBJ1-1; size: -; CDR3: CASGGRSTEAFF; DNA: TGTGCCAGCGGGGGGCGAAGCACTGAAGCTTTCTTT
V: TRBV19; D: -; J: TRBJ2-3; size: once; CDR3: CASSIRGGPDTQYF; DNA: TGTGCCAGTAGTATAAGGGGGGGCCCAGATACGCAGTATTTT
V: TRBV2; D: TRBD2; J: TRBJ2-3; size: -; CDR3: CASSVGRGAGDTQYF; DNA: TGTGCCAGCAGTGTTGGGCGGGGGGCGGGGGATACGCAGTATTTT
V: TRBV4-2; D: -; J: TRBJ2-2; size: few; CDR3: CASTPSELTNTGELFF; DNA: TGTGCCAGCACCCCCTCCGAACTAACGAACACCGGGGAGCTGTTTTTT
V: TRBV9; D: -; J: TRBJ2-3; size: -; CDR3: CASSSGSTDTQYF; DNA: TGTGCCAGCAGCTCGGGGAGCACAGATACGCAGTATTTT
V: TRBV14; D: -; J: TRBJ2-1; size: -; CDR3: CASSRQTRIDEQFF; DNA: TGTGCCAGCAGCCGCCAGACTAGGATCGATGAGCAGTTCTTC
V: TRBV6-1; D: -; J: TRBJ2-3; size: -; CDR3: CASTHGQSDTDTQYF; DNA: TGTGCCAGCACCCACGGGCAGAGCGACACAGATACGCAGTATTTT
V: TRBV7-9; D: TRBD1; J: TRBJ2-7; size: -; CDR3: CASSLVGQGFYEQYF; DNA: TGTGCCAGCAGCTTAGTTGGACAGGGTTTTTACGAGCAGTACTTC
V: TRBV10-3; D: TRBD1; J: TRBJ1-2; size: -; CDR3: CAISGFGDSSLSGYTF; DNA: TGTGCCATCAGCGGATTCGGGGACAGTAGTTTGTCGGGCTACACCTTC
V: TRBV18; D: -; J: TRBJ1-1; size: -; CDR3: CASSEMNTEAFF; DNA: TGTGCCAGCTCAGAGATGAACACTGAAGCTTTCTTT
V: TRBV7-8; D: TRBD2; J: TRBJ2-1; size: few; CDR3: CASSLLAGGPYEQFF; DNA: TGTGCCAGCAGCTTGTTGGCGGGAGGGCCTTACGAGCAGTTCTTC
V: TRBV29-1; D: -; J: TRBJ1-2; size: once; CDR3: CSAASWTEDYGYTF; DNA: TGCAGCGCCGCTTCCTGGACAGAGGACTATGGCTACACCTTC
V: TRBV28; D: TRBD1; J: TRBJ1-2; size: -; CDR3: CASSRRQGPRYGYTF; DNA: TGTGCCAGCAGCCGACGACAGGGCCCTCGCTATGGCTACACCTTC
V: TRBV5-1; D: -; J: TRBJ1-5; size: few; CDR3: CASSLGPGANQPQHF; DNA: TGCGCCAGCAGCTTAGGACCAGGGGCTAATCAGCCCCAGCATTTT
V: TRBV7-2; D: -; J: TRBJ2-1; size: -; CDR3: CASSLGDYNEQFF; DNA: TGTGCCAGCAGCTTGGGGGACTACAATGAGCAGTTCTTC
V: TRBV5-1; D: TRBD2; J: TRBJ2-1; size: -; CDR3: CASSEGLAEYNEQLF; DNA: TGCGCCAGCAGCGAGGGACTAGCAGAGTACAATGAGCAGCTCTTC
V: TRBV6-4; D: -; J: TRBJ2-2; size: once; CDR3: CASSDEGDTGELFF; DNA: TGTGCCAGCAGTGACGAGGGGGACACCGGGGAGCTGTTTTTT
V: TRBV6-1; D: TRBD2; J: TRBJ2-5; size: -; CDR3: CASSGRTSGGLGETQYF; DNA: TGTGCCAGCAGTGGGAGGACTAGCGGGGGGTTAGGGGAGACCCAGTACTTC
V: TRBV5-6; D: -; J: TRBJ1-5; size: -; CDR3: CASSFRTQSNQPQHF; DNA: TGTGCCAGCAGCTTTCGGACTCAATCCAATCAGCCCCAGCATTTT
V: TRBV19; D: TRBD2; J: TRBJ2-7; size: -; CDR3: CASSDTGTSSSYEQYF; DNA: TGTGCCAGTAGTGACACCGGGACTAGCAGCTCCTACGAGCAGTACTTC
V: TRBV5-6; D: -; J: TRBJ1-4; size: -; CDR3: CASSALRGRSNEKLFF; DNA: TGTGCCAGCAGCGCGCTTAGGGGAAGGTCTAATGAAAAACTGTTTTTT
V: TRBV30; D: -; J: TRBJ2-3; size: -; CDR3: CAWSARWDTQYF; DNA: TGTGCCTGGAGCGCCCGCTGGGATACGCAGTATTTT
V: TRBV6-5; D: -; J: TRBJ1-6; size: -; CDR3: CASSYSRPSPLHF; DNA: TGTGCCAGCAGTTACTCGAGGCCCTCACCCCTCCACTTT
V: TRBV7-2; D: -; J: TRBJ1-2; size: -; CDR3: CASSLLSYGYTF; DNA: TGTGCCAGCAGCTTACTTAGCTATGGCTACACCTTC
V: TRBV5-6; D: TRBD2; J: TRBJ2-3; size: -; CDR3: CASSLPSGGTQYF; DNA: TGTGCCAGCAGCTTACCTAGCGGCGGAACGCAGTATTTT
V: TRBV2; D: TRBD1; J: TRBJ1-1; size: -; CDR3: CASKTGTVMNTEAFF; DNA: TGTGCCAGCAAAACCGGGACAGTCATGAACACTGAAGCTTTCTTT